The 9 T cell receptor beta chains below all came from one sample that was sequenced in a study of shared clonotypes between healthy human individuals. Method: immunoSEQ multiplex PCR; TCRdb's copy keeps in-frame clones and lacks some. The sample records 1,500,000 or so clones, roughly 98.5% being singletons. The specimen sequenced was naive CD4+ T cells sorted from blood. Subset in this sample: CD45RA+ positively selected. The source is a man aged 30 to 45 in good health.

DNA for the CDR3: TGCGCCAGCAGCTTGGACGGAATGCCCACAGATACGCAGTATTTT. It codes for CASSLDGMPTDTQYF. The chain recombines TRBV5-1 with TRBJ2-3; D unclear. Deletions cut 0 bases from V and 2 bases from J, with 10 bases between. Germline-derived CDR1 and CDR2 are SGHRS and YFSETQ. This CDR3 has 15 amino acids.

The genes are TRBV7-2 and TRBJ1-3; 9 bases fit TRBD1. The germline V gene encodes CDR1 SGHTA and CDR2 FQGNSA. The V gene end was trimmed by 1 base and the J gene end by 1 base; junction bases not matched to a gene: 5. This CDR3 contains 17 residues. DNA for the CDR3: TGTGCCAGCAGCTTAGTTGGGACAGGGACATCTGGAAACACCATATATTTT. This encodes CASSLVGTGTSGNTIYF.

J is TRBJ2-2 and V is TRBV7-3; D uncertain. The CDR3 consists of 15 residues. CDR1 and CDR2 (germline): SGHTA, FQGTGA. V shed 6 bases and J shed 2 bases, with 13 bases lying between them. This chain's CDR3 is CASRKQSRNTGELFF. The CDR3 DNA reads as TGTGCCAGCAGAAAACAAAGCAGAAACACCGGGGAGCTGTTTTTT.

J is TRBJ1-1 and V is TRBV6-5; D remains unclear. From germline, CDR1 is MNHEY and CDR2 SVGAGI. Trimming stripped 2 bases from V and 5 bases from J, with 15 bases between. This CDR3 region has 15 residues. The DNA for the CDR3 is TGTGCCAGCAGTTACCTTGCCGTATCTGGGACTGAAGCTTTCTTT. Translating gives CASSYLAVSGTEAFF.

CDR3 DNA: TGTGCCAGCAGTTTAGGGGGACAGGGGGCCACTGAAGCTTTCTTT. Translation gives CASSLGGQGATEAFF. The rearrangement uses TRBV28 and TRBJ1-1; 12 bases are shared with TRBD1. Germline V gene lookup returns CDR1 MDHEN and CDR2 SYDVKM. The V gene end was trimmed by 2 bases and the J gene end by 4 bases; junction bases not matched to a gene: 2. The CDR3 has 15 amino acids. The full variable domain, rest sourced from reference TRBV28 and TRBJ1-1, is DVKVTQSSRYLVKRTGEKVFLECVQDMDHENMFWYRQDPGLGLRLIYFSYDVKMKEKGDIPEGYSVSREKKERFSLILESASTNQTSMYLCASSLGGQGATEAFFGQGTRLTVV.

This clone has only one observation. The chain recombines TRBV28 with TRBJ2-3; D unclear. CDR1 and CDR2 from the germline V gene are MDHEN and SYDVKM. Trimming removed 5 bases at V and 1 base at J, with 13 bases between. CDR3 size: 15 residues. CDR3 region: CASSQAGQGTDTQYF. CDR3 nucleotide sequence: TGTGCCAGCAGTCAAGCCGGGCAGGGCACAGATACGCAGTATTTT.

Turning to this clone: Other nucleotide sequences from this sample produce the same CDR3. The rearrangement uses TRBV18 and TRBJ2-4, with D hard to call. This CDR3 comprises 14 residues. The V gene's germline CDR1 is KGHSH and CDR2 LQKENI. V was pared by 3 bases and J by 1 base, with 7 bases between. The CDR3 DNA sequence: TGTGCCAGCTCACCGGTCCTCGCCAAAAACATTCAGTACTTC. It specifies CASSPVLAKNIQYF.

The chain is built from TRBV27 and TRBJ2-3; D might be TRBD2 (6 bases). The CDR3 runs to 15 residues. The V gene's germline CDR1 is MNHEY and CDR2 SMNVEV (reference sequence). The V end lost 7 bases, the J end lost 2 bases, and 16 bases lay between the germline ends. The CDR3 DNA sequence: TGTGCCAGCACCCTTAGCGGACGAAACACAGATACGCAGTATTTT. This codes for CASTLSGRNTDTQYF.

The genes are TRBV18 and TRBJ2-7; 10 bases line up with TRBD2. After removal of 3 bases from V and 5 bases from J, the junction contained 7 bases not matched to a gene. CDR3 length equals 15 residues. Looked up from germline, CDR1 is KGHSH and CDR2 is LQKENI. CDR3 in amino acids: CASSPPSGRADEQYF. The CDR3 DNA reads TGTGCCAGCTCACCCCCGAGCGGGAGGGCTGACGAGCAGTACTTC.